The present T cell receptor (beta chain) was sequenced within a study of OX40 agonist ivuxolimab in advanced cancers. Study-wide background: The treatment was a fully human IgG2 OX40 agonist, ivuxolimab. One patient with hepatocellular carcinoma and two with cutaneous melanoma, three in all, had partial responses.

Data came from immunoSEQ multiplex PCR; TCRdb stores just in-frame clones and leaves some out. The table records some 60,000 clones, about 90% of them present only once. Exclusion applied to patients with autoimmune disease history or systemic immunosuppression. Sampling times: baseline, cycle 4 day 1, cycle 7 day 1. The CDR3 runs to 16 residues. V lost 5 bases, J lost 4 bases, and 9 bases stayed unmatched. CDR1 and CDR2 from the germline V gene are SGHVS and FNYEAQ. The sample consisted of CD4+ or CD8+ T cells sorted from blood, taken in a trial of the OX40 agonist ivuxolimab. This clonotype was sampled from an adult with an advanced solid tumor such as melanoma, head and neck, liver or kidney cancer. V usage is TRBV7-6 and J usage is TRBJ2-1, with 9 bases identical to TRBD2. For the CDR3, the DNA is TGTGCCAGCAGCCAAACTAGCGGGCTAACATACAATGAGCAGTTCTTC. As protein: CASSQTSGLTYNEQFF.